These T cell receptor beta chains were read from a single sample in a study of cytomegalovirus exposure and HLA in healthy donors. This table comes from immunoSEQ multiplex PCR, and its TCRdb copy is limited to in-frame clones, with some not included. This table holds approximately 140,000 clones, around four fifths found once. Sequences were obtained from PBMCs. Source of these receptors: a male donor in good health and CMV-seropositive. Each CDR3 is given with its conserved first and last residue. The D gene is left open where the match is weak. The size entry is marked missing in some rows and otherwise reads once, few, many or a size class.

>.|.|TRBV7-2|TRBJ1-2
CASSLGYAGGYTF
TGTGCCAGCAGCTTAGGCTATGCGGGTGGCTACACCTTC
>TRBD2|.|TRBV11-2|TRBJ2-7
CASSFGRGSYEQYF
TGTGCCAGCAGCTTCGGGCGGGGGTCCTACGAGCAGTACTTC
>.|.|TRBV5-5|TRBJ1-6
CASSFLGENSPLHF
TGTGCCAGCAGCTTCCTCGGGGAGAATTCACCCCTCCACTTT
>TRBD1|.|TRBV18|TRBJ2-5
CASFRDREETQYF
TGTGCCAGCTTCCGGGACAGGGAAGAGACCCAGTACTTC
>.|.|TRBV6-5|TRBJ2-4
CASSYRPGQSADIQYF
TGTGCCAGCAGTTACCGTCCGGGACAATCGGCGGACATTCAGTACTTC
>TRBD2|.|TRBV7-9|TRBJ2-1
CASSPLAGAKSSYNEQFF
TGTGCCAGCAGCCCCCTGGCGGGAGCAAAGAGCTCCTACAATGAGCAGTTCTTC
>.|.|TRBV6-1|TRBJ1-5
CASSEAQGRNQPQHF
TGTGCCAGCAGTGAAGCGCAGGGTAGGAATCAGCCCCAGCATTTT
>TRBD1|few|TRBV5-1|TRBJ1-1
CASSSRTGEGIFTEAFF
TGCGCCAGCAGCTCTAGGACAGGGGAAGGGATTTTCACTGAAGCTTTCTTT
>TRBD1|.|TRBV9|TRBJ2-7
CASSPGQTAYEQYF
TGTGCCAGCAGCCCGGGACAGACCGCCTACGAGCAGTACTTC
>TRBD2|.|TRBV6-6|TRBJ2-7
CASTLGLAGGHEQYF
TGTGCCAGCACCCTGGGACTAGCGGGGGGGCACGAGCAGTACTTC
>.|.|TRBV7-3|TRBJ2-1
CASSKRGSSGTPKQFF
TGTGCCAGCAGCAAACGGGGCAGTTCCGGGACTCCCAAGCAGTTCTTC
>.|.|TRBV10-3|TRBJ2-1
CAISPIVSGESSYNEQFF
TGTGCCATCAGCCCAATCGTCAGCGGTGAAAGCTCCTACAATGAGCAGTTCTTC
>.|few|TRBV29-1|TRBJ1-2
CSADQGHYGYTF
TGCAGCGCGGACCAGGGGCACTATGGCTACACCTTC
>.|.|TRBV6-6|TRBJ2-3
CASSPSTDTQYF
TGTGCCAGCAGCCCCTCCACAGATACGCAGTATTTT
>.|.|TRBV6-5|TRBJ2-3
CASRTRQGTQYF
TGTGCCAGCAGAACACGACAAGGTACGCAGTATTTT